Below, 29 T cell receptor beta chains from the same sample are listed, as sequenced in a study of identifying expanded T cells in peripheral blood. Produced via immunoSEQ multiplex PCR; TCRdb's table is partial and in-frame only. Here the sample spans about 47,000 clones, less than 85% being singletons. Sequenced input: blood. The receptors originated from a person aged 18-70 years in good health.

CDR3 loop: CASSRASGFEQYF. DNA for the CDR3: TGTGCCAGCTCCCGGGCTAGCGGTTTCGAGCAGTACTTC. V is TRBV14 and J is TRBJ2-7; 7 bases line up with TRBD2. The germline V gene has CDR1 SGHDN and CDR2 FVKESK. The CDR3 totals 13 residues. V trimming: 8 bases; J trimming: 6 bases; junction bases outside the gene matches: 10.

This rearrangement joins TRBV7-9 to TRBJ2-7, with 10 bases lining up with TRBD2. V gave up 1 base and J gave up 5 bases; unmatched junction bases: 5. The germline gives CDR1 SEHNR, CDR2 FQNEAQ (reference sequence). The CDR3 is 15 residues long. The CDR3 nucleotides are TGTGCCAGCAGCTTAGGGTCGAGCGGGAGGGACGAGCAGTACTTC. This gives the protein CASSLGSSGRDEQYF.

About this clone: One junction end disagrees with the germline gene, perhaps due to a read error. This sequence joins TRBV5-1 and TRBJ1-2; TRBD1 matches at 9 bases. Germline V gene sequence: CDR1 SGHRS, CDR2 YFSETQ. CDR3 length: 16 amino acids. The CDR3 here is CASSLEGSTGQGSPYF. The CDR3 bases are TGCGCCAGCAGCTTGGAAGGTTCTACGGGACAGGGTTCGCCTTACTTC. Supplemented by reference TRBV5-1 and TRBJ1-2, the full variable domain reads KAGVTQTPRYLIKTRGQQVTLSCSPISGHRSVSWYQQTPGQGLQFLFEYFSETQRNKGNFPGRFSGRQFSNSRSEMNVSTLELGDSALYLCASSLEGSTGQGSPYFGSGTRLTVV.

Only one count was recorded for this clone. The chain is built from TRBV19 and TRBJ2-7, with 8 nucleotides matching TRBD1. This CDR3 contains 14 residues. Germline trimming cut 5 bases from V and 5 bases from J; bases unmatched to any gene: 8. Germline CDR1 and CDR2: LNHDA and SQIVND (reference sequence). Here the CDR3 reads CASSRTGKSDEQYF. CDR3 bases: TGTGCCAGTAGTCGGACAGGGAAGAGTGACGAGCAGTACTTC.

J is TRBJ2-3 and V is TRBV11-3; no reliable D call. The CDR3 length is 18 residues. The V gene's germline CDR1 is SGHNT and CDR2 YENEEA. Trimming pared 5 bases from V and 0 bases from J, leaving 21 bases between. The CDR3: CASSPSLGRRASTDTQYF. CDR3 bases: TGTGCCAGCAGCCCCTCCTTAGGTCGGCGAGCTAGCACAGATACGCAGTATTTT.

The count of this clone is one. The chain links TRBV30 to TRBJ2-1; D is perhaps TRBD2 (7 bases). Trimming left V 7 bases short and J 9 bases short, with 19 bases between. CDR3 size: 13 residues. Germline assignment: CDR1 GTSNPN and CDR2 SVGIG (reference sequence). CDR3 in DNA: TGTGCCTCCCATCCCGGGGGGCCCATTGAGCAGTTCTTC. This sequence encodes CASHPGGPIEQFF.

V and J are TRBV4-1 and TRBJ2-5; tentatively, D is TRBD1 (7 bases). Trimming cost V 0 bases and J 5 bases, with 16 bases left between them. The CDR3 sequence is 16 residues long. The V gene's germline CDR1 is MGHRA and CDR2 YSYEKL. CDR3 DNA: TGCGCCAGCAGCCAAGAGGGGTCCCAGGGGGGTGAGACCCAGTACTTC. This sequence encodes CASSQEGSQGGETQYF.

The chain carries TRBV30 and TRBJ2-2, with no clear D. The CDR3 is made up of 13 amino acids. V lost 8 bases and J lost 0, with 10 bases in between. Germline CDR1 GTSNPN, CDR2 SVGIG (reference sequence). The CDR3 bases are TGTGCCCGTGGGCACTCGAACACCGGGGAGCTGTTTTTT. This translates into CARGHSNTGELFF. Based on the CDR3 plus reference TRBV30 and TRBJ2-2, the full variable domain is SQTIHQWPATLVQPVGSPLSLECTVEGTSNPNLYWYRQAAGRGLQLLFYSVGIGQISSEVPQNLSASRPQDRQFILSSKKLLLSDSGFYLCARGHSNTGELFFGEGSRLTVL.

This sequence joins TRBV30 and TRBJ1-1; possible D gene TRBD1, 5 bases. CDR1 GTSNPN and CDR2 SVGIG come from the germline V gene (reference sequence). The CDR3 extends over 15 amino acids. Trimming shortened V by 6 bases and J by 6 bases, and 23 bases separated the two germline ends. This chain's CDR3 is CACRFGGSPWAEAFF. In DNA, the CDR3 is TGTGCCTGTCGTTTTGGGGGATCACCATGGGCTGAAGCTTTCTTT.

The rearrangement joins TRBV5-5 to TRBJ1-5; TRBD1 aligns across 8 bases. This CDR3 is 17 amino acids long. The junction had 13 bases not matched to a gene; V was cut back by 2 bases and J by 6 bases. The germline V gene encodes CDR1 SGHKS and CDR2 YYEKEE (reference sequence). The CDR3, as DNA: TGTGCCAGCAGCTTTGGACAGGGACACGCTGGCAGTCAGCCCCAGCATTTT. It translates to CASSFGQGHAGSQPQHF.

The rearrangement uses TRBV11-3 and TRBJ2-6; TRBD2 aligns across 8 bases. CDR1 and CDR2 (germline): SGHNT, YENEEA. V lost 3 bases and J lost 0; bases outside the gene matches: 7. This CDR3 is built from 18 residues. CDR3 region: CASSFRLAGFSGANVLTF. Here the CDR3 DNA reads TGTGCCAGCAGCTTCCGCCTAGCGGGTTTCTCTGGGGCCAACGTCCTGACTTTC.

The rearrangement links TRBV9 to TRBJ2-7; maybe TRBD2 (5 bases). The CDR3 consists of 17 residues. Germline assignment: CDR1 SGDLS and CDR2 YYNGEE. V was trimmed by 1 base and J by 2 bases, leaving 19 bases between them. This chain's CDR3 is CASSVKALRAEAYEQYV. CDR3 sequence (DNA): TGTGCCAGCAGCGTAAAGGCACTTAGGGCGGAGGCCTACGAGCAGTACGTC.

The chain is built from TRBV29-1 and TRBJ2-5; 9 bases agree with TRBD1. The ends lost 1 base at V and 2 bases at J; junction bases unmatched: 11. CDR3 length: 17 residues. The V gene's germline CDR1 is SQVTM and CDR2 ANQGSEA. CDR3 nucleotide sequence: TGCAGCGTTGAAGGGACACACGGGACAGGGACACAAGAGACCCAGTACTTC. It encodes CSVEGTHGTGTQETQYF.

This clone was seen only once. This chain joins TRBV6-1 and TRBJ2-3; D might be TRBD2 (6 bases). V was clipped by 5 bases and J by 6 bases, with 12 bases between them. The germline CDR1 and CDR2 sequences are MNHNS and SASEGT. The CDR3 loop spans 13 amino acids. The chain's CDR3 is CASSTRLGDTQYF. CDR3 sequence (DNA): TGTGCCAGCAGTACCCGACTAGGTGATACGCAGTATTTT.

This clone occurred once. This chain connects TRBV12-5 to TRBJ2-2, with D unclear. Germline V gene data show CDR1 as LGHNT and CDR2 as FRNRAP. CDR3 length: 12 amino acids. V was cut by 0 bases and J by 8 bases, with 4 bases left in between. In nucleotides, the CDR3 is TGTGCTAGTGGTTTGGTAGGAGGGGAGCTGTTTTTT. It encodes CASGLVGGELFF.

This chain links TRBV11-1 with TRBJ2-4; 9 nucleotides line up with TRBD2. The germline V gene encodes CDR1 SGHAT and CDR2 FQDESV (reference sequence). V trimming: 3 bases; J trimming: 1 base; junction bases outside the gene matches: 10. The CDR3 length is 18 residues. The CDR3 DNA follows: TGTGCCAGCAGCTTTCCGCGGGGGGGCAAGTCGGCCAAAAACATTCAGTACTTC. Translation gives CASSFPRGGKSAKNIQYF.

J is TRBJ1-2 and V is TRBV19; tentatively, D is TRBD1 (5 bases). V lost 1 base to trimming and J lost 8 bases, with 20 bases between them. CDR1 is LNHDA and CDR2 is SQIVND in the germline V gene (reference sequence). There are 16 residues in the CDR3. The DNA of the CDR3 is TGTGCCAGTAGTATAGCGTCCGGACAAGGAAGGAGAGGCTACACCTTC. It encodes CASSIASGQGRRGYTF.

CDR3 region: CASGEGQGRGQPQHF. The DNA of the CDR3 is TGTGCCAGCGGAGAAGGACAGGGGCGAGGTCAGCCCCAGCATTTT. The chain has TRBV2 and TRBJ1-5; 9 bases agree with TRBD1. Germline V gene sequence: CDR1 SNHLY, CDR2 FYNNEI. With 8 bases clipped from V and 6 bases from J, the junction kept 11 bases outside the gene matches. CDR3 size: 15 residues.

This clone was recorded once. CDR3 loop: CASSEGVNQPQHF. The CDR3 DNA follows: TGCGCCAGCAGTGAGGGGGTTAATCAGCCCCAGCATTTT. This chain joins TRBV10-1 and TRBJ1-5; D ambiguous. Germline CDR1 is WNHNN and CDR2 is SYGVQD (reference sequence). The germline V and J ends were trimmed by 2 bases and 4 bases, with 6 bases remaining between them. The CDR3 runs to 13 residues.

The V gene is TRBV19, the J gene TRBJ2-7, with a tentative D call TRBD1 (6 bases). Germline V gives CDR1 LNHDA, CDR2 SQIVND (reference sequence). The germline V and J ends were trimmed by 8 bases and 2 bases, with 10 bases remaining between them. The CDR3 consists of 12 residues. CDR3 sequence reads: CASASGAYEQYF. CDR3 bases: TGTGCCAGTGCATCAGGGGCCTACGAGCAGTACTTC. Drawing the rest from reference TRBV19 and TRBJ2-7, the complete variable domain is DGGITQSPKYLFRKEGQNVTLSCEQNLNHDAMYWYRQDPGQGLRLIYYSQIVNDFQKGDIAEGYSVSREKKESFPLTVTSAQKNPTAFYLCASASGAYEQYFGPGTRLTVT.

The chain links TRBV28 to TRBJ2-7; weak D call: TRBD1 (5 bases). CDR1 and CDR2 (germline): MDHEN, SYDVKM. The CDR3 is made up of 12 amino acids. Between the trimmed V and J ends, which lost 6 bases and 5 bases, there was a span of 11 bases. CDR3: CASRPGIHEQYF. In DNA, the CDR3 is TGTGCCAGCAGACCAGGGATCCACGAGCAGTACTTC.

The chain joins TRBV18 to TRBJ2-7; 8 bases agree with TRBD2. The V segment lost 3 bases and the J segment 2 bases; nucleotides outside the gene matches: 15. The CDR3 is 18 residues long. Germline values: CDR1 KGHSH, CDR2 LQKENI. CDR3 nucleotide sequence: TGTGCCAGCTCACCCAAGGGAAGAGCGGGAGTTAGGGCCTACGAGCAGTACTTC. Encoded protein: CASSPKGRAGVRAYEQYF.

This sequence joins TRBV5-4 and TRBJ2-3; possibly TRBD1 for D (6 bases). The germline gives CDR1 SGHNT, CDR2 YYREEE (reference sequence). V lost 3 bases to trimming and J lost 9 bases, with 11 bases between them. The CDR3 totals 12 residues. This CDR3 reads CASSSNTGTQYF. The CDR3 DNA sequence: TGTGCCAGCAGCTCCAACACAGGGACGCAGTATTTT.

This chain links TRBV7-8 with TRBJ2-2, with D possibly being TRBD1 (6 bases). V was shortened by 1 base and J by 4 bases, with 10 bases between the two germline ends. In germline, CDR1 is SGHVS, CDR2 FQNEAQ. This CDR3 spans 15 amino acids. CDR3 in amino acids: CASSLDGGLTGELFF. CDR3 DNA: TGTGCCAGCAGCTTAGATGGGGGCCTCACCGGGGAGCTGTTTTTT.

The chain carries TRBV6-5 and TRBJ1-1; D gene uncertain. Germline assignment: CDR1 MNHEY and CDR2 SVGAGI. This CDR3 region has 14 residues. V was pared by 5 bases and J by 1 base, with 11 bases between. DNA of the CDR3: TGTGCCAGCAGTCCCGACATTTGGAACACTGAAGCTTTCTTT. Amino acids: CASSPDIWNTEAFF.

Only a few counts were recorded for this clone. The chain employs TRBV5-4 and TRBJ1-1; no clear D gene. The V gene lost 4 bases and the J gene lost 6 bases, with 19 bases spanning the gap. Germline V CDR1 and CDR2: SGHNT, YYREEE (reference sequence). The CDR3 spans 15 residues. CDR3 residues: CASSPTLEVWAEAFF. The DNA for the CDR3 is TGTGCCAGCAGCCCAACCCTTGAGGTCTGGGCTGAAGCTTTCTTT.

V usage is TRBV14 and J usage is TRBJ1-2, with D possibly TRBD1 on 5 matching bases. CDR3 length equals 15 residues. Germline values: CDR1 SGHDN, CDR2 FVKESK. Trimming pared 4 bases from V and 5 bases from J, leaving 17 bases between. The CDR3 nucleotides are TGTGCCAGCAGCCGCACCCGGGACGGAACATATGGCTACACCTTC. This gives the protein CASSRTRDGTYGYTF. Drawing the rest from reference TRBV14 and TRBJ1-2, the complete variable domain is EAGVTQFPSHSVIEKGQTVTLRCDPISGHDNLYWYRRVMGKEIKFLLHFVKESKQDESGMPNNRFLAERTGGTYSTLKVQPAELEDSGVYFCASSRTRDGTYGYTFGSGTRLTVV.

The chain recombines TRBV9 with TRBJ2-1; D ambiguous. With 0 bases removed from V and 0 bases from J, the gap between germline ends came to 10 bases. Germline V lookup: CDR1 SGDLS, CDR2 YYNGEE. The CDR3 has 16 amino acids. The CDR3 bases are TGTGCCAGCAGCGTAGTAGGACGGAGCTCCTACAATGAGCAGTTCTTC. Translation: CASSVVGRSSYNEQFF.

The gene calls are TRBV6-6 and TRBJ1-5; D is undetermined. The germline V gene encodes CDR1 MNHNY and CDR2 SVGAGI (reference sequence). The CDR3 totals 13 residues. The V end was cut by 2 bases, the J end by 7 bases, with 9 bases between. CDR3 protein: CASSYERLQPQHF. The CDR3 nucleotides are TGTGCCAGCAGTTACGAGCGCTTGCAGCCCCAGCATTTT.